Below, one T cell receptor (beta chain) is given with its context. Repertoires were generated with immunoSEQ multiplex PCR, while TCRdb's copy carries only in-frame clones and drops some. Of around 72,000 clones listed, roughly 91% are singletons. The data were taken from a study of T cell changes during pregnancy in multiple sclerosis. V was trimmed by 7 bases and J by 7 bases, leaving 16 bases between them. The CDR3 has 14 residues. Germline CDR1 and CDR2: LNHDA and SQIVND (reference sequence). The TCR comes from a female donor in good health, enrolled as a control in a pregnancy study. V gene TRBV19 combines with J gene TRBJ1-4; D may be TRBD1 (5 bases). The sequenced sample was peripheral blood, obtained in the third trimester of pregnancy. The CDR3 sequence is CASISGGTGEKLFF. DNA of the CDR3: TGTGCCAGTATTTCCGGGGGTACTGGTGAAAAACTGTTTTTT.